The source of this T cell receptor (beta chain) is a study of cytomegalovirus exposure and HLA in healthy donors. On this clone itself: What it binds is unknown.

Study outcomes and limitations: Reportedly, a later analysis found an Asian-associated ancestry cluster had fewer N-insertions than the roughly 700-donor mean. HLA alleles were associated with 16,000 or so TCR beta sequences in a later analysis at 0.05 false discovery rate. Later work found most CMV-associated TCR beta chains apparently HLA-restricted.

Researchers ran the PCR with 60 Vbeta and 13 Jbeta primers. Clones were sequenced by immunoSEQ multiplex PCR, and TCRdb holds only the in-frame ones, with some missing. The sample contains 75,000 to 90,000 clones, about 78% of which appear only once. Sequenced: PBMCs. The source is a middle-aged woman in good health and CMV-seropositive.

The CDR3 spells CASTAAAGLLNTEAFF. The DNA of the CDR3 is TGTGCCAGTACCGCGGCGGCCGGATTACTGAACACTGAAGCTTTCTTT. The chain uses TRBV19 and TRBJ1-1; D is unclear. From germline, CDR1 is LNHDA and CDR2 SQIVND (reference sequence). V dropped 7 bases and J dropped 0 bases, with 18 bases sitting between them. This CDR3 is 16 amino acids long.